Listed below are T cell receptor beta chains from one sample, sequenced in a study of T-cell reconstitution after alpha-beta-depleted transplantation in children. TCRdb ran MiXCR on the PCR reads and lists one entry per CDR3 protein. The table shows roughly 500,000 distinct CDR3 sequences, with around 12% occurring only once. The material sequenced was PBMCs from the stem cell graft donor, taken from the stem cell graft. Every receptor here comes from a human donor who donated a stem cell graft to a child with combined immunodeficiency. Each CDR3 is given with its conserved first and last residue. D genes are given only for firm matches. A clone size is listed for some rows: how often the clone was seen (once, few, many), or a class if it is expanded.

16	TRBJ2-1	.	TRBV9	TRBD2	TGTGCCAGCAGCCCACACTCCAGCGGGGGCTACAATGAGCAGTTCTTC	CASSPHSSGGYNEQFF
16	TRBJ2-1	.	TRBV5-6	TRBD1	TGTGCCAGCAGCTCCGGGACAGGGAGCGTGGACAATGAGCAGTTCTTC	CASSSGTGSVDNEQFF
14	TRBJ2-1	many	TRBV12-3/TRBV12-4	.	TGTGCCAGCAGTCCCCGGTCCAAGGGCAATGAGCAGTTCTTC	CASSPRSKGNEQFF
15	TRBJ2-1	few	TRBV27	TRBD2	TGTGCCAGCAGTTTCACGGGAGGGCCGGGGAATGAGCAGTTCTTC	CASSFTGGPGNEQFF
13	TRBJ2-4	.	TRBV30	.	TGTGCCTGGAGTCTCGGGGGCGAAAACATTCAGTACTTC	CAWSLGGENIQYF
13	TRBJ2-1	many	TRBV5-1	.	TGCGCCAGCAGCTTTGACAGCGAATATGAGCAGTTCTTC	CASSFDSEYEQFF
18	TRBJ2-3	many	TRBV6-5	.	TGTGCCAGCAGTTACTCGATTGAGGTTTTCAGACTCACAGATACGCAGTATTTT	CASSYSIEVFRLTDTQYF
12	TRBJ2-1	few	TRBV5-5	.	TGTGCCAGCAGCTTGGAGGCACCGGAGCAGTTCTTC	CASSLEAPEQFF
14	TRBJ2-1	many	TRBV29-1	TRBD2	TGCAGCGTTACACCGGGACTAGTTTACAATGAGCAGTTCTTC	CSVTPGLVYNEQFF
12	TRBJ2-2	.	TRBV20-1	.	TGCAGTGCTAGAGGTCTACTTGGGGAGCTGTTTTTT	CSARGLLGELFF
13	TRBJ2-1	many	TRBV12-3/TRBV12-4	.	TGTGCCAGCACTGGACAGACTTCCAATGAGCAGTTCTTC	CASTGQTSNEQFF
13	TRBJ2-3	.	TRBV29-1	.	TGCAGCGTTGGGGCCAGCAGCACAGATACGCAGTATTTT	CSVGASSTDTQYF
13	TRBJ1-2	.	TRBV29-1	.	TGCAGCGTTGAGGATGCTCCGGTTGATGGCTACACCTTC	CSVEDAPVDGYTF
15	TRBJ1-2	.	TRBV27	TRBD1	TGTGCCAGCTTTGGGACAGGGGGAGGTAACTATGGCTACACCTTC	CASFGTGGGNYGYTF
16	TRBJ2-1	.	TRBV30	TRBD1	TGTGCCTGGAGAGACATCACCGGGACAGGTTTCAATGAGCAGTTCTTC	CAWRDITGTGFNEQFF
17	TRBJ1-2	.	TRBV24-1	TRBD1	TGTGCCACCAGTGATGGCAAGATCGGGACAGTTAACTATGGCTACACCTTC	CATSDGKIGTVNYGYTF
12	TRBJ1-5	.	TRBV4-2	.	TGTGCCAGCAGCCAAGTTAAAAAGCCCCAGCATTTT	CASSQVKKPQHF
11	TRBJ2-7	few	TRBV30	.	TGTGCCTGGAGCCCCGGTGGGCTAGCGTACTTC	CAWSPGGLAYF
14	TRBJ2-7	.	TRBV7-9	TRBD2	TGTGCCAGCAGCCCCAAATGGGGAGGGCCCGAGCAGTACTTC	CASSPKWGGPEQYF
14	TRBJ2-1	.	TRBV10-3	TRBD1	TGTGCCATCAGGGGACAGGGGGCCAACAATGAGCAGTTCTTC	CAIRGQGANNEQFF
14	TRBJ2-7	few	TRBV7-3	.	TGTGCCAGCAGCTTAGGGATTGGGAACTACGAGCAGTACTTC	CASSLGIGNYEQYF
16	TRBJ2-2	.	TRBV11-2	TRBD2	TGTGCCAGCAGCTTAGAGCTAGCGGGGGCCGGGGGGGAGCTGTTTTTT	CASSLELAGAGGELFF
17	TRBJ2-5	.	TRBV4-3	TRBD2	TGCGCCAGCAGCCAAGATCTAGCGGGGACGTACCAAGAGACCCAGTACTTC	CASSQDLAGTYQETQYF
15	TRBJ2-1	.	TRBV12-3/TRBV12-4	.	TGTGCCAGCAGTTTGGGCCAGGGTTGGGTCAATGAGCAGTTCTTC	CASSLGQGWVNEQFF
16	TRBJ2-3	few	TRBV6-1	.	TGTGCCAGCAGATCCCTGGGGGGGGCTAACACAGATACGCAGTATTTT	CASRSLGGANTDTQYF
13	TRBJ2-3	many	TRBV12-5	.	TGTGCTAGTGGTTGGAGGGGAGGAGATACGCAGTATTTT	CASGWRGGDTQYF
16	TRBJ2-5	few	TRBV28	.	TGTGCCAGCAGTTTAAGGGGCGGGGGCTCTCAAGAGACCCAGTACTTC	CASSLRGGGSQETQYF
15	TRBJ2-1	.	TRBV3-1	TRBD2	TGTGCCAGCAAGGTGGGCGGGAGGGTCTACAATGAGCAGTTCTTC	CASKVGGRVYNEQFF
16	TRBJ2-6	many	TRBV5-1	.	TGCGCCAGCAGCATAACAAGGGGCTCTGGGGCCAACGTCCTGACTTTC	CASSITRGSGANVLTF
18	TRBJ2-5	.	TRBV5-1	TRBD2	TGCGCCAGCAGCTTGGCCGGGCTAGCGGGGGGGATTCAAGAGACCCAGTACTTC	CASSLAGLAGGIQETQYF
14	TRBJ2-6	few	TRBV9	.	TGTGCCAGCAGCTCAACGGGTGGGGCCAACGTCCTGACTTTC	CASSSTGGANVLTF